This TCR beta chain was observed in a study of T cells in Graves' hyperthyroidism and ophthalmopathy. Broader study findings: In validation, the model predicted ophthalmopathy. These predictions came a median roughly 6.5 months before onset. Blood also carried most thyroid clonotypes expanded above 0.001.

RNA transcripts served as the template for amplifying TCR beta CDR3 regions. When the TCR CDR3 underwent first-round RT-PCR, the HTBI primer set was used. TCRdb ran MiXCR on the multiplex PCR reads and lists one entry per CDR3 protein. The sample holds hundreds of thousands of distinct CDR3 sequences, 38% seen once. This clonotype turned up a few times. Its antigen is unknown. Across 18 months, stable Graves' hyperthyroidism was marked by no progression to ophthalmopathy. Diagnostic decisions used clinical symptoms, serum thyroxine and TRAb, thyroid ultrasound and orbital computed tomography. Losses at the gene ends were 5 bases for V and 4 bases for J; bases not matched to a gene: 7. The germline V gene encodes CDR1 DFQATT and CDR2 SNEGSKA (reference sequence). The CDR3 has 13 amino acids.

The rearrangement links TRBV20-1 to TRBJ2-5; 7 nucleotides agree with TRBD2. This TCR derives from a man younger than 35 with Graves' hyperthyroidism. Material: blood. CDR3 sequence (DNA): TGCAGTGCTGGCCGGACTAGTAGAGAGACCCAGTACTTC. Translation: CSAGRTSRETQYF.